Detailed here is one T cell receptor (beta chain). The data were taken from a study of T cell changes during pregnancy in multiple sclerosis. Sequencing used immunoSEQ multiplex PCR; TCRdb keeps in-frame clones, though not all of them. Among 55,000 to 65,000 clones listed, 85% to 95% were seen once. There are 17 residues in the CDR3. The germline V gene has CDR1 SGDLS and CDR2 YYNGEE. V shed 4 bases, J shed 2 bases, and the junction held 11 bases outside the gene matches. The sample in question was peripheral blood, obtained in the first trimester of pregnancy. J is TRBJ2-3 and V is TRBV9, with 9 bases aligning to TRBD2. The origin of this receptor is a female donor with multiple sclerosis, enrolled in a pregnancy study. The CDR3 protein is CASSLPRAGGNTDTQYF. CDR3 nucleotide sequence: TGTGCCAGCAGCCTTCCCCGAGCGGGGGGAAACACAGATACGCAGTATTTT.